The 29 T cell receptor beta chains below come from one sample, sequenced in a study of T cell responses to AZD1222 COVID-19 vaccine. Generated by immunoSEQ multiplex PCR, the TCRdb table keeps only in-frame clones and is missing some. This table has roughly 66,000 clones, about four fifths appearing once. The sequencing here drew on peripheral blood, taken on day 0 of AZD1222 vaccination. These receptors all come from an adult in good health.

The V gene is TRBV5-8, the J gene TRBJ2-1; weak D call: TRBD2 (6 bases). V was trimmed by 2 bases and J by 3 bases, leaving 12 bases between them. Germline CDR1 and CDR2: SGHTS and YDEGEE. The CDR3 spans 15 residues. CDR3 loop: CASSFAGKNYNEQFF. Written as DNA, the CDR3 is TGTGCCAGCAGCTTTGCGGGGAAAAACTACAATGAGCAGTTCTTC.

The gene calls are TRBV29-1 and TRBJ2-7; D gene uncertain. The CDR3 has 14 residues. V gave up 0 bases and J gave up 4 bases, with 13 bases separating them. Germline V lookup: CDR1 SQVTM, CDR2 ANQGSEA. The DNA of the CDR3 is TGCAGCGTTGAAGAAGTGTTTCCGAGATACGAGCAGTACTTC. Protein sequence: CSVEEVFPRYEQYF.

The chain joins TRBV7-6 to TRBJ1-5; tentatively, D is TRBD1 (5 bases). The CDR3 has 15 residues. V shed 5 bases and J shed 0 bases, with 11 bases lying between them. Germline CDR1 is SGHVS and CDR2 is FNYEAQ. CDR3 region: CASSLGTDSNQPQHF. The CDR3 nucleotides read TGTGCCAGCAGCCTTGGGACGGATAGCAATCAGCCCCAGCATTTT.

This chain joins TRBV7-9 and TRBJ2-7; 7 bases are shared with TRBD1. V lost 5 bases, J lost 4 bases, and 8 bases stayed unmatched. The CDR3 consists of 14 residues. Germline-derived CDR1 and CDR2 are SEHNR and FQNEAQ (reference sequence). CDR3 nucleotide sequence: TGTGCCAGCAGCCCGCCGGGACAGTTTTACGAGCAGTACTTC. Its translation is CASSPPGQFYEQYF.

The V call is TRBV28, the J call TRBJ1-3; D remains unclear. CDR1 and CDR2 from the germline V gene are MDHEN and SYDVKM. CDR3 length equals 16 residues. The germline V and J ends were trimmed by 6 bases and 0 bases, with 15 bases remaining between them. The CDR3 here is CASSKDRFHSGNTIYF. CDR3 nucleotide sequence: TGTGCCAGCAGCAAGGACCGCTTCCACTCTGGAAACACCATATATTTT.

The chain employs TRBV9 and TRBJ1-1; D is unresolved. V was clipped by 4 bases and J by 2 bases, with 21 bases between them. The CDR3 spans 17 residues. The V gene's germline CDR1 is SGDLS and CDR2 YYNGEE. This CDR3 is CASSPSISFAGNTEAFF. The CDR3 nucleotides read TGTGCCAGCAGCCCATCTATCTCTTTCGCTGGAAACACTGAAGCTTTCTTT.

This clone came up once. The gene calls are TRBV14 and TRBJ1-1; TRBD1 is a possible D gene (5 bases). V lost 3 bases to trimming and J lost 0 bases, with 11 bases between them. This CDR3 has 15 amino acids. Germline assignment: CDR1 SGHDN and CDR2 FVKESK. The CDR3 coding sequence is TGTGCCAGCAGCCATGGGGGGTCTGTGAACACTGAAGCTTTCTTT. Translating it yields CASSHGGSVNTEAFF.

This chain joins TRBV18 and TRBJ2-5; 9 bases match TRBD2. Germline V gives CDR1 KGHSH, CDR2 LQKENI. With 2 bases clipped from V and 4 bases from J, the junction kept 11 bases outside the gene matches. The CDR3 spans 17 residues. In DNA form, the CDR3 reads TGTGCCAGCTCACCAAGGATTGGCGGGGGGGAGAGAGAGACCCAGTACTTC. It translates to CASSPRIGGGERETQYF.

The rearrangement links TRBV19 to TRBJ2-5, with TRBD2 matching over 13 bases. Trimming at V came to 3 bases and at J to 5 bases, leaving 3 bases not matched to a gene. CDR1 LNHDA and CDR2 SQIVND come from the germline V gene (reference sequence). The CDR3 has 15 residues. CDR3 region: CASSILTSGRETQYF. The CDR3 nucleotides read TGTGCCAGTAGTATTTTGACTAGCGGGAGGGAGACCCAGTACTTC.

The chain is built from TRBV28 and TRBJ1-4; D remains unclear. This CDR3 is 12 amino acids long. Per germline, CDR1 MDHEN and CDR2 SYDVKM. V lost 6 bases, J lost 6 bases, and 8 bases lay in between. The CDR3 loop reads CASRWTDEKLFF. The CDR3 nucleotides are TGTGCCAGCAGGTGGACGGATGAAAAACTGTTTTTT.

This clone has just one count. The V gene is TRBV7-2, the J gene TRBJ1-6; D not resolved. CDR3 size: 13 residues. V was clipped by 3 bases and J by 5 bases, with 5 bases between them. CDR1 and CDR2 (germline): SGHTA, FQGNSA. CDR3 loop: CASSFRNNSPLHF. The CDR3 coding sequence is TGTGCCAGCAGCTTTCGTAATAATTCACCCCTCCACTTT.

Details on this clone: One end of the junction varies from germline; a read error may be responsible. The V gene is TRBV7-8, the J gene TRBJ1-5, with a tentative D call TRBD1 (6 bases). The germline CDR1 and CDR2 sequences are SGHVS and FQNEAQ. The CDR3 spans 14 residues. CDR3 nucleotide sequence: TGTGCCAACAGCGCGCGGACAGTCTCTCAGCCCCAGCATTTT. It yields the protein CANSARTVSQPQHF.

The chain is built from TRBV4-1 and TRBJ2-3; D is uncertain. The CDR3 runs to 16 residues. CDR1 and CDR2 (germline): MGHRA, YSYEKL. Deletions cut 0 bases from V and 3 bases from J, with 13 bases between. The CDR3 loop is CASSQDWPLRTDTQYF. The CDR3 DNA sequence: TGCGCCAGCAGCCAAGATTGGCCTCTACGGACAGATACGCAGTATTTT.

The chain couples TRBV30 to TRBJ2-1, with no clear D. The V end was cut by 2 bases, the J end by 0 bases, with 5 bases between. This CDR3 region has 13 residues. The germline CDR1 and CDR2 sequences are GTSNPN and SVGIG (reference sequence). CDR3 region: CAWSQSSYNEQFF. The DNA of the CDR3 is TGTGCCTGGAGTCAGAGCTCCTACAATGAGCAGTTCTTC.

The rearrangement uses TRBV6-6 and TRBJ1-3; D gene uncertain. Germline assignment: CDR1 MNHNY and CDR2 SVGAGI (reference sequence). V shed 4 bases and J shed 6 bases, with 13 bases lying between them. The CDR3 spans 14 residues. In nucleotides, the CDR3 is TGTGCCAGCAGTTTCATATCGGAGGAAAACACCATATATTTT. Its protein product is CASSFISEENTIYF.

The V and J genes are TRBV6-5 and TRBJ1-2, with a weak D call TRBD1 (6 bases). Trimming left V 2 bases short and J 0 bases short, with 10 bases between. Germline loops: CDR1 MNHEY, CDR2 SVGAGI. The CDR3 has 15 residues. The DNA of the CDR3 is TGTGCCAGCAGTTACAGGGACACTACTAACTATGGCTACACCTTC. Residues: CASSYRDTTNYGYTF.

V usage is TRBV18 and J usage is TRBJ2-2; 7 nucleotides line up with TRBD1. This CDR3 region has 16 residues. Looked up from germline, CDR1 is KGHSH and CDR2 is LQKENI. V shed 6 bases, J shed 4 bases, and the junction held 11 bases outside the gene matches. CDR3 region: CASSRRQGDGTGELFF. CDR3 nucleotides: TGTGCCAGCTCCCGAAGACAGGGAGACGGCACCGGGGAGCTGTTTTTT.

The chain combines TRBV28 with TRBJ2-3, with D possibly being TRBD1 or TRBD2 (5 bases each). Germline loops: CDR1 MDHEN, CDR2 SYDVKM. Trimming stripped 0 bases from V and 0 bases from J, with 13 bases between. This CDR3 comprises 17 residues. The CDR3 loop reads CASSLWGTGDSTDTQYF. CDR3 coding DNA: TGTGCCAGCAGTTTATGGGGGACGGGCGACAGCACAGATACGCAGTATTTT.

This chain joins TRBV4-1 and TRBJ1-6; possibly TRBD1 for D (6 bases). Germline CDR1 and CDR2: MGHRA and YSYEKL. The germline V and J ends were trimmed by 2 bases and 8 bases, with 16 bases remaining between them. The CDR3 has 16 residues. The CDR3 nucleotides are TGCGCCAGCAGCCAACCGGCGGCAGGGGCCTATTCACCCCTCCACTTT. This codes for CASSQPAAGAYSPLHF.

This sequence joins TRBV7-7 and TRBJ2-3, with no clear D. Trimming removed 5 bases at V and 4 bases at J, with 10 bases between. The CDR3 is 13 residues long. Looked up from germline, CDR1 is SSHAT and CDR2 is FNYEAQ (reference sequence). Here the CDR3 reads CASSPRTADTQYF. CDR3 nucleotides: TGTGCCAGCAGCCCCCGTACGGCAGATACGCAGTATTTT.

The J gene is TRBJ2-7, the V gene TRBV7-9; 8 nucleotides match TRBD1. Germline CDR1 reads SEHNR; CDR2 reads FQNEAQ (reference sequence). The CDR3 spans 15 residues. With 5 bases clipped from V and 7 bases from J, the junction kept 13 bases outside the gene matches. The chain's CDR3 is CASSSVRTGLEEQYF. Written as DNA, the CDR3 is TGTGCCAGCAGCAGTGTGCGGACAGGGTTGGAGGAGCAGTACTTC.

The chain links TRBV30 to TRBJ2-7; D uncertain. V lost 0 bases, J lost 4 bases, and 4 bases lay in between. The CDR3 is 11 residues long. Germline CDR1 GTSNPN, CDR2 SVGIG (reference sequence). The CDR3 region is CAWSVRYEQYF. For the CDR3, the DNA is TGTGCCTGGAGTGTACGGTACGAGCAGTACTTC.

The chain joins TRBV19 to TRBJ1-2, with a tentative D call TRBD1 (6 bases). The CDR3 totals 13 residues. Deletions cut 3 bases from V and 4 bases from J, with 9 bases between. Germline CDR1 and CDR2: LNHDA and SQIVND (reference sequence). CDR3: CASSIIGGYGYTF. The DNA of the CDR3 is TGTGCCAGTAGTATTATAGGGGGCTATGGCTACACCTTC.

The V gene is TRBV19, the J gene TRBJ2-5; D tentatively reads TRBD1 or TRBD2 (6 bases each). Per germline, CDR1 LNHDA and CDR2 SQIVND (reference sequence). V was trimmed by 5 bases and J by 1 base, leaving 14 bases between them. The CDR3 is 15 residues long. The CDR3, as DNA: TGTGCCAGTAGTCCCGACAGGAGGGGCCAAGAGACCCAGTACTTC. Its translation: CASSPDRRGQETQYF.

This rearrangement joins TRBV9 to TRBJ1-2; D remains unclear. The CDR3 extends over 14 amino acids. Germline V gene data show CDR1 as SGDLS and CDR2 as YYNGEE. V lost 2 bases, J lost 4 bases, and 12 bases lay in between. CDR3 protein: CASSVMGSFYGYTF. The CDR3 DNA reads as TGTGCCAGCAGCGTCATGGGCAGTTTCTATGGCTACACCTTC.

The chain employs TRBV7-9 and TRBJ1-1, with 10 bases lining up with TRBD1. Looked up from germline, CDR1 is SEHNR and CDR2 is FQNEAQ (reference sequence). V dropped 4 bases and J dropped 1; count of bases not matched to a gene: 3. The length of the CDR3 is 15 residues. CDR3 loop: CASSWGQGKNTEAFF. The CDR3 DNA reads TGTGCCAGCAGCTGGGGACAGGGGAAGAACACTGAAGCTTTCTTT.

V gene TRBV29-1 combines with J gene TRBJ1-2, with unresolved D. The CDR3 covers 14 residues. V shed 2 bases and J shed 6 bases, with 16 bases lying between them. Germline lookup yields CDR1 SQVTM and CDR2 ANQGSEA. The DNA of the CDR3 is TGCAGCGTTGAATGGGGAGGGCCCGTGGATGGCTACACCTTC. As protein: CSVEWGGPVDGYTF.

This chain links TRBV7-9 with TRBJ2-5; D tentatively reads TRBD1 or TRBD2 (5 bases each). V lost 1 base to trimming and J lost 1 base, with 7 bases between them. This CDR3 has 14 residues. Per germline, CDR1 SEHNR and CDR2 FQNEAQ (reference sequence). The CDR3 nucleotides are TGTGCCAGCAGCTTAGTGGGGACCCAAGAGACCCAGTACTTC. Amino acid sequence: CASSLVGTQETQYF.

Comments on this clone: The sample holds other DNA sequences that translate to the same CDR3. The chain joins TRBV5-4 to TRBJ2-1, with 11 positions matching TRBD2. Germline V gives CDR1 SGHNT, CDR2 YYREEE (reference sequence). J was trimmed by 0 bases and V by 0 bases; bases with no gene match: 5. The CDR3 length is 18 residues. The DNA of the CDR3 is TGTGCCAGCAGCTTGGGGCTAGCGGGGGGTTTCTCCTACAATGAGCAGTTCTTC. It translates to CASSLGLAGGFSYNEQFF.